A selection of T cell receptor beta chains follows, all from one sample in a study of T cells in localized non-small cell lung cancer. Some clones are missing from TCRdb's copy, which holds only in-frame ones; the method was immunoSEQ multiplex PCR. This table has 31,000 or so clones, 85% to 90% appearing once. This specimen consisted of peripheral blood, obtained before any cancer treatment. The receptors originated from a female donor older than 55 with stage I lung adenocarcinoma. The CDR3 runs from the conserved cysteine through the conserved F or W. The D gene is left open where the match is weak. For some rows the clone size is stated as once, few or many, or as a class when expanded; others skip it.

NA	TRBJ2-7	NA	TRBV5-1	CASSRQGQDEQYF	TGCGCCAGCAGTAGGCAGGGGCAGGACGAGCAGTACTTC
NA	TRBJ2-1	NA	TRBV4-2	CASSQKSDGLFYNEQFF	TGTGCCAGCAGCCAAAAATCTGATGGACTCTTCTACAATGAGCAGTTCTTC
NA	TRBJ2-1	NA	TRBV7-2	CASSLGPNNEQFF	TGTGCCAGCAGCTTAGGGCCTAACAATGAGCAGTTCTTC
NA	TRBJ2-1	NA	TRBV7-7	CASSLALDDEQFF	TGTGCCAGCAGCTTAGCGCTAGACGATGAGCAGTTCTTC
NA	TRBJ1-5	NA	TRBV7-9	CASSFGTEDQPQHF	TGTGCCAGCAGCTTCGGGACGGAGGATCAGCCCCAGCATTTT
NA	TRBJ2-1	TRBD2	TRBV5-1	CASSLTSGSHEQFF	TGCGCCAGCAGCTTGACTAGCGGGAGCCATGAGCAGTTCTTC
NA	TRBJ1-5	TRBD1	TRBV11-3	CASSRITGGTGDSNQPQHF	TGTGCCAGCAGCCGCATAACAGGGGGAACAGGAGATTCCAATCAGCCCCAGCATTTT
NA	TRBJ2-4	NA	TRBV2	CASSEGQSGIQYF	TGTGCCAGCAGTGAAGGTCAGTCCGGCATTCAGTACTTC
NA	TRBJ2-5	NA	TRBV9	CASSVGNQETQYF	TGTGCCAGCAGCGTAGGCAACCAAGAGACCCAGTACTTC
NA	TRBJ2-7	TRBD1	TRBV27	CASSRTGPEQYF	TGTGCCAGCAGCCGGACAGGTCCCGAGCAGTACTTC
NA	TRBJ2-6	TRBD1	TRBV19	CASSPGTASGANVLTF	TGTGCCAGTAGTCCCGGGACAGCGTCTGGGGCCAACGTCCTGACTTTC
NA	TRBJ1-3	NA	TRBV7-9	CASSLDGGGGNTIYF	TGTGCCAGCAGCCTCGACGGAGGAGGGGGAAACACCATATATTTT
NA	TRBJ2-7	TRBD2	TRBV7-2	CASSLAGLAGLDEQYF	TGTGCCAGCAGCTTAGCTGGACTAGCCGGACTCGACGAGCAGTACTTC
NA	TRBJ2-3	NA	TRBV7-9	CASSLAQGGTDTQYF	TGTGCCAGCAGCTTAGCCCAGGGTGGCACAGATACGCAGTATTTT
NA	TRBJ2-1	NA	TRBV5-1	CASSRDRPSSYNEQFF	TGCGCCAGCAGCCGAGACAGACCCAGCTCCTACAATGAGCAGTTCTTC
NA	TRBJ2-7	TRBD1	TRBV5-1	CASSTGQGGYEQYF	TGCGCCAGCAGCACCGGACAGGGTGGGTACGAGCAGTACTTC
once	TRBJ2-3	TRBD1	TRBV28	CASTDSDRGRSDTQYF	TGTGCCAGCACCGACTCCGACAGGGGGCGCTCGGATACGCAGTATTTT
NA	TRBJ1-4	NA	TRBV21-1	CASSKRAGGQGQEKLFF	TGTGCCAGCAGCAAACGGGCCGGGGGACAGGGACAGGAAAAACTGTTTTTT
NA	TRBJ2-7	NA	TRBV29-1	CSINRDNEQYF	TGCAGCATAAACAGGGACAACGAGCAGTACTTC
NA	TRBJ1-3	TRBD1	TRBV30	CAWRGQVVTGNTIYF	TGTGCCTGGAGGGGACAGGTGGTTACGGGAAACACCATATATTTT
NA	TRBJ2-2	NA	TRBV6-1	CASSERGGTGELFF	TGTGCCAGCAGTGAAAGGGGCGGCACCGGGGAGCTGTTTTTT
NA	TRBJ2-3	TRBD2	TRBV18	CASSQTSGMVLTQYF	TGTGCCAGCTCCCAGACTAGCGGGATGGTTTTAACGCAGTATTTT
NA	TRBJ2-5	TRBD1	TRBV7-9	CASTYRQGLQETQYF	TGTGCCAGCACCTATCGACAGGGTCTCCAAGAGACCCAGTACTTC
NA	TRBJ2-1	TRBD2	TRBV5-1	CASSDGLAGDVDEQFF	TGCGCCAGCAGCGATGGACTAGCGGGAGATGTCGATGAGCAGTTCTTC
NA	TRBJ2-2	NA	TRBV25-1	CASSVTGELFF	TGTGCCAGCAGTGTAACCGGGGAGCTGTTTTTT
NA	TRBJ1-4	NA	TRBV6-5	CASGPSSGTEKLFF	TGTGCCAGCGGTCCATCTTCGGGGACTGAAAAACTGTTTTTT
NA	TRBJ1-4	TRBD1	TRBV6-1	CASSAAGGLGNEKLFF	TGTGCCAGCAGTGCAGCAGGGGGGCTAGGTAATGAAAAACTGTTTTTT
NA	TRBJ2-7	TRBD2	TRBV29-1	CSVSSSSGGPYEQYF	TGCAGCGTTAGTTCTTCTAGCGGAGGCCCCTACGAGCAGTACTTC
NA	TRBJ1-1	NA	TRBV28	CASRGQLEAFF	TGTGCCAGCAGGGGGCAGCTTGAAGCTTTCTTT
few	TRBJ1-2	NA	TRBV5-1	CASSLGGENYGYTF	TGCGCCAGCAGCTTGGGCGGGGAGAACTATGGCTACACCTTC
few	TRBJ2-3	NA	TRBV9	CASSVVPEGGPHTQYF	TGTGCCAGCAGCGTAGTACCCGAGGGGGGGCCTCATACGCAGTATTTT
NA	TRBJ2-1	NA	TRBV7-2	CASSLGGRGASNEQFF	TGTGCCAGCAGCTTAGGAGGCAGGGGAGCTTCCAATGAGCAGTTCTTC
NA	TRBJ2-3	NA	TRBV28	CASSFSDTQYF	TGTGCCAGCAGCTTCAGTGATACGCAGTATTTT
NA	TRBJ2-1	TRBD2	TRBV5-1	CASQKGELADNHEQFF	TGCGCCAGCCAAAAGGGGGAACTAGCGGATAATCATGAGCAGTTCTTC
NA	TRBJ1-5	NA	TRBV19	CASSILWNSNQPQHF	TGTGCCAGTAGTATTTTGTGGAATAGCAATCAGCCCCAGCATTTT
NA	TRBJ1-3	NA	TRBV5-4	CASSLVEGGNTIYF	TGTGCCAGCAGCTTGGTAGAAGGCGGAAACACCATATATTTT
NA	TRBJ1-1	NA	TRBV19	CASSISGLSTEAFF	TGTGCCAGTAGCATCTCAGGGTTGAGCACTGAAGCTTTCTTT
NA	TRBJ1-1	TRBD1	TRBV9	CASGDRAGGTEAFF	TGTGCCAGCGGAGACAGGGCGGGGGGCACTGAAGCTTTCTTT
few	TRBJ2-1	TRBD2	TRBV10-3	CAISLAGAGEQFF	TGTGCCATCAGTCTAGCGGGAGCCGGTGAGCAGTTCTTC
once	TRBJ2-1	NA	TRBV9	CASSVVPRIDYEQFF	TGTGCCAGCAGCGTAGTCCCTAGAATTGACTATGAGCAGTTCTTC
NA	TRBJ1-2	TRBD1	TRBV11-3	CASSSQGEDGYTF	TGTGCCAGCAGCTCCCAGGGGGAGGATGGCTACACCTTC
NA	TRBJ2-1	NA	TRBV11-2	CASSPRGAGYNEQFF	TGTGCCAGCAGTCCCCGCGGGGCGGGGTACAATGAGCAGTTCTTC
NA	TRBJ1-2	NA	TRBV9	CASSKGGEDLYGYTF	TGTGCCAGCAGCAAAGGGGGGGAGGACCTCTATGGCTACACCTTC
once	TRBJ2-3	NA	TRBV7-2	CASAAITGDTQYF	TGTGCCAGCGCCGCAATTACTGGGGATACGCAGTATTTT
NA	TRBJ1-6	NA	TRBV18	CASSQEDSPLHF	TGTGCCAGCTCACAAGAAGATTCACCCCTCCACTTT
NA	TRBJ1-5	TRBD1	TRBV2	CASSAHRGVNQPQHF	TGTGCCAGCAGTGCCCACAGGGGGGTGAATCAGCCCCAGCATTTT
NA	TRBJ2-3	NA	TRBV18	CASSPRVATDTQYF	TGTGCCAGCTCACCAAGAGTGGCGACAGATACGCAGTATTTT
NA	TRBJ2-1	NA	TRBV9	CASSVIYGGGITYNEQFF	TGTGCCAGCAGCGTTATCTACGGAGGCGGGATAACTTACAATGAGCAGTTCTTC
few	TRBJ1-2	TRBD1	TRBV7-9	CASSQTGGKGYTF	TGTGCCAGCAGCCAGACAGGGGGTAAGGGCTACACCTTC
NA	TRBJ1-4	TRBD1	TRBV19	CASSMGQGRKLFF	TGTGCCAGTAGTATGGGACAGGGGAGAAAACTGTTTTTT
NA	TRBJ1-1	NA	TRBV7-9	CASSRKEGKNTEAFF	TGTGCCAGCAGCCGAAAGGAGGGTAAGAACACTGAAGCTTTCTTT